This TCR beta chain is drawn from a study of blood T cell repertoires in COVID-19. About the study: T cells, B-cell-depleted T cells, or PBMCs supplied cDNA or gDNA.

TCRdb's table, derived via immunoSEQ multiplex PCR, lists solely in-frame clones and lacks some. Here the sample spans 300,000 to 350,000 clones, 85% to 90% being singletons. After removal of 0 bases from V and 6 bases from J, the junction contained 4 bases not matched to a gene. Germline values: CDR1 SGDLS, CDR2 YYNGEE. CDR3 size: 14 residues. The age range of participants was about 18 to 89 years, with residence in around 22 US areas. The chain recombines TRBV9 with TRBJ1-1; 8 positions agree with TRBD1. The TCR was taken from a woman aged 18-29 years with acute COVID-19. The sequencing sample was made of PBMCs or T cells enriched from blood (not recorded which). The CDR3 here is CASSVGRTGSEAFF. The DNA of the CDR3 is TGTGCCAGCAGCGTAGGCCGGACAGGGTCTGAAGCTTTCTTT.